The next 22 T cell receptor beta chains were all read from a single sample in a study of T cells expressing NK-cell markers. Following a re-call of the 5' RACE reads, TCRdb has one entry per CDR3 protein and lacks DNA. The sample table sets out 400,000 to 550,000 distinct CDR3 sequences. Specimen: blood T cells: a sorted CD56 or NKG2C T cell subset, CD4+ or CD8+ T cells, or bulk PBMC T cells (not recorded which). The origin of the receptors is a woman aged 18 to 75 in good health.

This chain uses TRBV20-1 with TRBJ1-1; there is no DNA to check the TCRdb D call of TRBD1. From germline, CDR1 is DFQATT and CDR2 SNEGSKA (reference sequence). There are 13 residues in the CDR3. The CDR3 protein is CSAGTGKATEAFF.

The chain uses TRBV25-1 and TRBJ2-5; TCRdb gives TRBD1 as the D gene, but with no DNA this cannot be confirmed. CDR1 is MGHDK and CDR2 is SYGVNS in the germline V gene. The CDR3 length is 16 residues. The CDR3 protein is CASREAETGMEETQYF.

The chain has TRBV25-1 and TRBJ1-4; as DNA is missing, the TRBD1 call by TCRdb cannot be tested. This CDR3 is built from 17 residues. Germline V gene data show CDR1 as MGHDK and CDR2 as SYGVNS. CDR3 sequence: CASSELGGGATNEKLFF.

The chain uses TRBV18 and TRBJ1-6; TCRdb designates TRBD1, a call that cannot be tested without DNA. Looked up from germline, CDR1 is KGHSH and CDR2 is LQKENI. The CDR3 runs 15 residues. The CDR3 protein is CASSPDGGQSTPLHF.

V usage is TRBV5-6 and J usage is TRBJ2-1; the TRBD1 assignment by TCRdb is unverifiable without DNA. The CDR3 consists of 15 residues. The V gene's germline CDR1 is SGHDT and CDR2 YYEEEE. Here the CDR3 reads CASSRGVPSYNEQFF.

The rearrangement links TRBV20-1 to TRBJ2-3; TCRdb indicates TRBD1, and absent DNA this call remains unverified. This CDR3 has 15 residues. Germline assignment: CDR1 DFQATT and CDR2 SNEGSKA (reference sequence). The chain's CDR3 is CSASGATSATDTQYF.

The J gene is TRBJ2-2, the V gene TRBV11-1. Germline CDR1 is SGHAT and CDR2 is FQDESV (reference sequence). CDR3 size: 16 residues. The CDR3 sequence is CASSLRAAANTGELFF.

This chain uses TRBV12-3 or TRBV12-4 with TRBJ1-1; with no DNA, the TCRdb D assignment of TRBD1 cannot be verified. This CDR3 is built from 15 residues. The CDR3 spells CASSRRQTMNTEAFF.

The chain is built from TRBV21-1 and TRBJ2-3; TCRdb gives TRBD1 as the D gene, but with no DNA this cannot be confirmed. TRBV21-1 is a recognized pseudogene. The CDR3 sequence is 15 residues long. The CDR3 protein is CASSGEGESTDTQYF.

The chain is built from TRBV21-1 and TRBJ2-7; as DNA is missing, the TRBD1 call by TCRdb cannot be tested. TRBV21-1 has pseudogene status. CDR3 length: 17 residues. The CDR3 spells CASSALSGQGASYEQYF.

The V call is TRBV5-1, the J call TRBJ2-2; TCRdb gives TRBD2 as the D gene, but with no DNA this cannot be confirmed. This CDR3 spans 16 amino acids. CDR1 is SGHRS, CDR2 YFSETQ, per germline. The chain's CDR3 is CASSKQEGLSTGELFF.

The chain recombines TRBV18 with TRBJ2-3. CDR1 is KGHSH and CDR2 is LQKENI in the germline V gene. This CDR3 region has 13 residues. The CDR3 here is CASSTGYTDTQYF.

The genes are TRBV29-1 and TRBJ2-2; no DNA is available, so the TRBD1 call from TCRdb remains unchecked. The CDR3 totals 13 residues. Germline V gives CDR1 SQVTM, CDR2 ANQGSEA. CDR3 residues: CSGDTANTGELFF.

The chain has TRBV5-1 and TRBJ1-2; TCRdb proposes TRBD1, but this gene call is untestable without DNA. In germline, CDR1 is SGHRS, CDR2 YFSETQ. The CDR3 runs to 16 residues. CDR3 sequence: CASSPGQGAANYGYTF.

The CDR3: CASSPGGRGAFF. The V call is TRBV6-6, the J call TRBJ1-1; TCRdb's D gene call, TRBD1, goes unchecked for lack of DNA. The CDR3 sequence is 12 residues long. Germline V gene lookup returns CDR1 MNHNY and CDR2 SVGAGI (reference sequence).

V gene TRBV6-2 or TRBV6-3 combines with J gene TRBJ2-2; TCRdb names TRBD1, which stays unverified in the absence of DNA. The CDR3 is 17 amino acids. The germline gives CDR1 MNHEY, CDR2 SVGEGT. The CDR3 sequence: CASIPYDRGANTGELFF.

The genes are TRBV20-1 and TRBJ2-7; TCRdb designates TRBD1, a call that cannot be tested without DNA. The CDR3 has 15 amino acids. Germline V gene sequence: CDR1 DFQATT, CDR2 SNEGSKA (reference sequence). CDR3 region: CSARGSGIRVYEQYF.

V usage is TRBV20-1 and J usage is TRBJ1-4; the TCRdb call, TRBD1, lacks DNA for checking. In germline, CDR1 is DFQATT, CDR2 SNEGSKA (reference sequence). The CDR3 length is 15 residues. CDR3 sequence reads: CSARDPGGSNEKLFF.

The CDR3 loop reads CSPKSLNTEAFF. V gene TRBV29-1 combines with J gene TRBJ1-1. The CDR3 covers 12 residues. CDR1 is SQVTM and CDR2 is ANQGSEA in the germline V gene.

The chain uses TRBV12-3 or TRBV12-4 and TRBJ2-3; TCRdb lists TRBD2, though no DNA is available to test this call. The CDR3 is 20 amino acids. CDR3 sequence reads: CASSWPTLATSGSSTDTQYF.

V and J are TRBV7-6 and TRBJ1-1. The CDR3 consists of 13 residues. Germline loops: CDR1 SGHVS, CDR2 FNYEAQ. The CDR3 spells CASSHSENTEAFF.

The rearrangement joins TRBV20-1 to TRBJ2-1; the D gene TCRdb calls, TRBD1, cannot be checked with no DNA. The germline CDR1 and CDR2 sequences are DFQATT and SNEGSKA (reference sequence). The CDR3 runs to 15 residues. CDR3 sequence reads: CSASAGDPGPVEQFF.